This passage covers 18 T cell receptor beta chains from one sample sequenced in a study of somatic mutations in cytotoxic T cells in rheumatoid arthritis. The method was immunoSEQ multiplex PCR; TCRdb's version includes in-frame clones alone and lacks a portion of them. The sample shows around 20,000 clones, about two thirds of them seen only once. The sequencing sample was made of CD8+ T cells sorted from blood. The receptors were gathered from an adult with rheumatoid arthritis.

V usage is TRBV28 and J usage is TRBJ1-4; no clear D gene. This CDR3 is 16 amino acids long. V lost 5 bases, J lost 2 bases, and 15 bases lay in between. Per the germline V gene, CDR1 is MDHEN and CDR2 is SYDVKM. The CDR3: CASSPKPTETNEKLFF. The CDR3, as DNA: TGTGCCAGCAGTCCGAAGCCGACGGAGACTAATGAAAAACTGTTTTTT.

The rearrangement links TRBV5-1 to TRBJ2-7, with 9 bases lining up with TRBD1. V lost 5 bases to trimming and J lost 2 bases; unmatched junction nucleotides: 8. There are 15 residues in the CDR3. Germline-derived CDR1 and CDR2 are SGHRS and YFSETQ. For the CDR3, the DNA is TGCGCCAGCAGTCCCGACAGGGGGTCCACCTACGAGCAGTACTTC. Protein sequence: CASSPDRGSTYEQYF.

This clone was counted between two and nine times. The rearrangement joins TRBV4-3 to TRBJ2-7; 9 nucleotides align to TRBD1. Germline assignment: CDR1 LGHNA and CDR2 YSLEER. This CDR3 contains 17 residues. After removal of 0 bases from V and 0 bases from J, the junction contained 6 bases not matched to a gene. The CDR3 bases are TGCGCCAGCAGCCAAGACGTAGACAGGGGGATCTCCTACGAGCAGTACTTC. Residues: CASSQDVDRGISYEQYF.

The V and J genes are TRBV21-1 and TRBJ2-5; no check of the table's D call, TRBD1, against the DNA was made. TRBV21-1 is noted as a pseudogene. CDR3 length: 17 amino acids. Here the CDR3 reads CASSSSWGTGGRETQYF. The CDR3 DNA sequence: TGTGCCAGCAGCAGCTCCTGGGGGACAGGGGGAAGGGAGACCCAGTACTTC.

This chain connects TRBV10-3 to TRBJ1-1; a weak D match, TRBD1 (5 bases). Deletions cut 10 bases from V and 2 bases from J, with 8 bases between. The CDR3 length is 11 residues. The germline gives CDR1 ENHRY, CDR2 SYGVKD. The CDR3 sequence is CATGENTEAFF. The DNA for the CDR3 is TGTGCCACGGGGGAAAACACTGAAGCTTTCTTT.

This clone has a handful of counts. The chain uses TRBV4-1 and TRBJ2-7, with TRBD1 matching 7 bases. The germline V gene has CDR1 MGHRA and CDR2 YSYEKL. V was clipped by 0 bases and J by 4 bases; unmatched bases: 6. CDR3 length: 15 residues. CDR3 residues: CASSQDSPGGYEQYF. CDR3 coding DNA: TGCGCCAGCAGCCAAGACAGTCCAGGGGGATACGAGCAGTACTTC.

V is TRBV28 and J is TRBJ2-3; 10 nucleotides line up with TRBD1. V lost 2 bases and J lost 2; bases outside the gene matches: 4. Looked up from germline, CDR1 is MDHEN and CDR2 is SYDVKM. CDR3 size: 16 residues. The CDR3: CASSLGTGASTDTQYF. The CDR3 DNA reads TGTGCCAGCAGTTTAGGGACAGGGGCTTCCACAGATACGCAGTATTTT.

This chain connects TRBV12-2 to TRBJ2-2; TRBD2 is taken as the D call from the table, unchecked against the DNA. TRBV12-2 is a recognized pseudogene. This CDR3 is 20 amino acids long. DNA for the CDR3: TGTGCAAGTCGCTTAGCGTCCGGGACTAGCGGGGGGGCGTCCACCGGGGAGCTGTTTTTT. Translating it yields CASRLASGTSGGASTGELFF.

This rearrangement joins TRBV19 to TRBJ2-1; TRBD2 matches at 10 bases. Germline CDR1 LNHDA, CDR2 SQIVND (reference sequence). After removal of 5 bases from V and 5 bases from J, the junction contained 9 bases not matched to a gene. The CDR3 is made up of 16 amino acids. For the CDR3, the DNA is TGTGCCAGTAGTGAGCAGCGGGGGGGCTTTAACAATGAGCAGTTCTTC. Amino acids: CASSEQRGGFNNEQFF.

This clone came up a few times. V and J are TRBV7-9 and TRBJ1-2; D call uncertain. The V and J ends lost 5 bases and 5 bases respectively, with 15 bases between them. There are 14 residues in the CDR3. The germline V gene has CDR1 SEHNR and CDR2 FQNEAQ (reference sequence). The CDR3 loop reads CASSLLPVEYGYTF. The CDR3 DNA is TGTGCCAGCAGCCTTCTCCCAGTCGAATATGGCTACACCTTC.

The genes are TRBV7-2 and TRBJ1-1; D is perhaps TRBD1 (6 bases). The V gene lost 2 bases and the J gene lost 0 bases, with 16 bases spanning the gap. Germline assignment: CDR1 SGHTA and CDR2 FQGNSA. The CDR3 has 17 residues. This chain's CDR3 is CASSLLFGQGLNTEAFF. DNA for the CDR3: TGTGCCAGCAGCTTACTTTTTGGCCAGGGGCTGAACACTGAAGCTTTCTTT.

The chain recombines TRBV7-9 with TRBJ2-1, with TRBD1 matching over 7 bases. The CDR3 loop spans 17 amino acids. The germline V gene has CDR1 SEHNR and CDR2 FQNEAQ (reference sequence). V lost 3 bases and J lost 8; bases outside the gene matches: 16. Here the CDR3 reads CASSLEGTAGVFHEQFF. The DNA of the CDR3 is TGTGCCAGCAGCTTGGAAGGGACAGCTGGGGTTTTCCATGAGCAGTTCTTC.

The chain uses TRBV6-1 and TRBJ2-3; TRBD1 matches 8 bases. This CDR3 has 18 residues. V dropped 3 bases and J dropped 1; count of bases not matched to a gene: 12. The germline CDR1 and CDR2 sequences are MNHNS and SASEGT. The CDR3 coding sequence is TGTGCCAGCAGTGAGTCAGGGGGCAGGAGCCGGGGCACAGATACGCAGTATTTT. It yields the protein CASSESGGRSRGTDTQYF.

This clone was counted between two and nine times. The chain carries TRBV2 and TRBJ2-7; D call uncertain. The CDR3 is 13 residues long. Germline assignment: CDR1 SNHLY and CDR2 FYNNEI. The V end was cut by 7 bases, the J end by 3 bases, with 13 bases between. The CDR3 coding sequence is TGTGCCAGCACAATGGCCCCAGTCTACGAGCAGTACTTC. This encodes CASTMAPVYEQYF.

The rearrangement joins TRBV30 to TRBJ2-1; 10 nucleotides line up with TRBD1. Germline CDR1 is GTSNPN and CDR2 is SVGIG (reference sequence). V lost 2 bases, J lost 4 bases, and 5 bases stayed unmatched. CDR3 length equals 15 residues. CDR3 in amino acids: CAWSPGTGAYNEQFF. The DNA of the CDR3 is TGTGCCTGGAGTCCCGGGACAGGGGCATACAATGAGCAGTTCTTC. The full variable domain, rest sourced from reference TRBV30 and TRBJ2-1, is SQTIHQWPATLVQPVGSPLSLECTVEGTSNPNLYWYRQAAGRGLQLLFYSVGIGQISSEVPQNLSASRPQDRQFILSSKKLLLSDSGFYLCAWSPGTGAYNEQFFGPGTRLTVL.

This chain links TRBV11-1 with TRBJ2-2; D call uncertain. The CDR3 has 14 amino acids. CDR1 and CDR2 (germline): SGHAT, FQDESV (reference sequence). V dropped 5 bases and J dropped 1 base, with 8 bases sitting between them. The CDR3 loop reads CASSRAGNTGELFF. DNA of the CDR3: TGTGCCAGCAGCCGGGCCGGGAACACCGGGGAGCTGTTTTTT.

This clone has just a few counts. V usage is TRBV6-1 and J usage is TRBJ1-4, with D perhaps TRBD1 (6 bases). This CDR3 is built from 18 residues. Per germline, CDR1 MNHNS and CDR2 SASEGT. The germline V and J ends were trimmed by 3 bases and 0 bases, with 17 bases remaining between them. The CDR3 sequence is CASSDYGEKGATNEKLFF. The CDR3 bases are TGTGCCAGCAGTGACTACGGGGAGAAGGGGGCAACTAATGAAAAACTGTTTTTT.

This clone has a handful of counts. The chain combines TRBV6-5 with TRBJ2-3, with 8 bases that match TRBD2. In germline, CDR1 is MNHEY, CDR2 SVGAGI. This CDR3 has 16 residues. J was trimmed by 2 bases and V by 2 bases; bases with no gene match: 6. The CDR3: CASSYDPAGDTDTQYF. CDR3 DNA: TGTGCCAGCAGTTACGATCCAGCGGGGGACACAGATACGCAGTATTTT.